Listed below are T cell receptor beta chains from one sample, sequenced in a study of T cell changes during pregnancy in multiple sclerosis. Assay: immunoSEQ multiplex PCR; the TCRdb copy retains only in-frame clones and omits some. The table lists more than 90,000 clones, roughly 90% of them singletons, with less than 2% in the top ten. The specimen comprised peripheral blood, sampled in the first trimester of pregnancy. These receptors all come from a female donor with multiple sclerosis, enrolled in a pregnancy study. The CDR3 runs from the conserved cysteine through the conserved F or W. Each record gives: CDR3 DNA, CDR3 protein, clone size, D gene, J gene, V gene. A D gene is named only where the DNA matches it firmly. Part of the rows lack a size; the others show once, few, many or a class for expanded clones.

CDR3 DNA: TGTGCCACCAGCAGAGATCAGACAGGGCTCTCTGGAAACACCATATATTTT
CDR3 protein: CATSRDQTGLSGNTIYF
clone size: .
D gene: TRBD1
J gene: TRBJ1-3
V gene: TRBV15

CDR3 DNA: TGTGCCAGCTCACCATTGGGAGCGTCTCTCCGAAATGAGCAGTTCTTC
CDR3 protein: CASSPLGASLRNEQFF
clone size: .
D gene: .
J gene: TRBJ2-1
V gene: TRBV18

CDR3 DNA: TGTGCCAGCAGTTCCGGGACAGACATCTATGGCTACACCTTC
CDR3 protein: CASSSGTDIYGYTF
clone size: .
D gene: TRBD1
J gene: TRBJ1-2
V gene: TRBV2

CDR3 DNA: TGTGCCAGCAGTTTATTTAGCGAGCAGTACTTC
CDR3 protein: CASSLFSEQYF
clone size: .
D gene: .
J gene: TRBJ2-7
V gene: TRBV6-6

CDR3 DNA: TGTGCCAGCAGCCCATTCCCCCGGGGGGGCATGAACACTGAAGCTTTCTTT
CDR3 protein: CASSPFPRGGMNTEAFF
clone size: .
D gene: .
J gene: TRBJ1-1
V gene: TRBV7-7

CDR3 DNA: TGTGCCAGCAGTGCCACAGGGGGTGGAAACACCATATATTTT
CDR3 protein: CASSATGGGNTIYF
clone size: .
D gene: TRBD1
J gene: TRBJ1-3
V gene: TRBV25-1

CDR3 DNA: TGCGCCAGCAGTCATAGGGGTGATGGCTACACCTTC
CDR3 protein: CASSHRGDGYTF
clone size: .
D gene: .
J gene: TRBJ1-2
V gene: TRBV5-1

CDR3 DNA: TGCGCCAGCAGCCAAGATCGGACAGGGGGCGATAGCAATCAGCCCCAGCATTTT
CDR3 protein: CASSQDRTGGDSNQPQHF
clone size: .
D gene: TRBD1
J gene: TRBJ1-5
V gene: TRBV4-3

CDR3 DNA: TGTGCCAGCAGCTTAGCAGGCCTGGGGAGGGAGACCCAGTACTTC
CDR3 protein: CASSLAGLGRETQYF
clone size: .
D gene: .
J gene: TRBJ2-5
V gene: TRBV7-6

CDR3 DNA: TGTGCCAGCAGTTTAATCTCGGGGACTGGCAATCAGCCCCAGCATTTT
CDR3 protein: CASSLISGTGNQPQHF
clone size: .
D gene: .
J gene: TRBJ1-5
V gene: TRBV27

CDR3 DNA: TGTGCCAGCAGTCCCATAGGGGGAGGGTCCTACGAGCAGTACTTC
CDR3 protein: CASSPIGGGSYEQYF
clone size: .
D gene: .
J gene: TRBJ2-7
V gene: TRBV28

CDR3 DNA: TGTGCCAGCAGCCAAGATACAGGGCGTATGAACACTGAAGCTTTCTTT
CDR3 protein: CASSQDTGRMNTEAFF
clone size: .
D gene: .
J gene: TRBJ1-1
V gene: TRBV4-2

CDR3 DNA: TGTGCCAGCAGCTTACTCTTAGTAGCGGGACCTAGCACAGATACGCAGTATTTT
CDR3 protein: CASSLLLVAGPSTDTQYF
clone size: once
D gene: TRBD2
J gene: TRBJ2-3
V gene: TRBV7-2

CDR3 DNA: TGTGCCAGCAGCCAAGTAAAGGGGACAGCAACTAATGAAAAACTGTTTTTT
CDR3 protein: CASSQVKGTATNEKLFF
clone size: .
D gene: TRBD1
J gene: TRBJ1-4
V gene: TRBV14

CDR3 DNA: TGTGCCAGTACCACAGGATGGGAGCCCCAGCATTTT
CDR3 protein: CASTTGWEPQHF
clone size: .
D gene: .
J gene: TRBJ1-5
V gene: TRBV19

CDR3 DNA: TGTGCCAGCAGCTTAGCGGACATTACAGATACGCAGTATTTT
CDR3 protein: CASSLADITDTQYF
clone size: .
D gene: .
J gene: TRBJ2-3
V gene: TRBV7-8

CDR3 DNA: TGTGCCAGCAGCTTGGAGCTGGGTAGCAGGGAGGCGTCCTACGAGCAGTACTTC
CDR3 protein: CASSLELGSREASYEQYF
clone size: .
D gene: .
J gene: TRBJ2-7
V gene: TRBV5-4

CDR3 DNA: TGTGCCAGCTCCACCGGGATGTCATACTCAGATACGCAGTATTTT
CDR3 protein: CASSTGMSYSDTQYF
clone size: .
D gene: .
J gene: TRBJ2-3
V gene: TRBV2

CDR3 DNA: TGTGCCACCCGGGGAGACTCTGGAAACACCATATATTTT
CDR3 protein: CATRGDSGNTIYF
clone size: once
D gene: .
J gene: TRBJ1-3
V gene: TRBV28

CDR3 DNA: TGTGCCAGCAGGAGCCTCGGGTCTAGCGGGAGAAAGGATACGCAGTATTTT
CDR3 protein: CASRSLGSSGRKDTQYF
clone size: .
D gene: TRBD2
J gene: TRBJ2-3
V gene: TRBV27

CDR3 DNA: TGCGCCAGCAGTCCCAGCTCCTACGAGCAGTACTTC
CDR3 protein: CASSPSSYEQYF
clone size: few
D gene: .
J gene: TRBJ2-7
V gene: TRBV5-1

CDR3 DNA: TGTGCCAGCAGGAACAGCCAATTGAACACTGAAGCTTTCTTT
CDR3 protein: CASRNSQLNTEAFF
clone size: .
D gene: .
J gene: TRBJ1-1
V gene: TRBV6-5

CDR3 DNA: TGTGCCAGCAGCTCCCTAGCGGGGTCTAGCACAGATACGCAGTATTTT
CDR3 protein: CASSSLAGSSTDTQYF
clone size: .
D gene: TRBD2
J gene: TRBJ2-3
V gene: TRBV7-9

CDR3 DNA: TGTGCCAGCTCACTCCGTAGTACTAGCGTATACAATGAGCAGTTCTTC
CDR3 protein: CASSLRSTSVYNEQFF
clone size: .
D gene: TRBD2
J gene: TRBJ2-1
V gene: TRBV18

CDR3 DNA: TGTGCCAGCAGCTCCCCCGACAGGGGGGGCGACGAGCAGTACTTC
CDR3 protein: CASSSPDRGGDEQYF
clone size: .
D gene: TRBD1
J gene: TRBJ2-7
V gene: TRBV7-9

CDR3 DNA: TGCAGTGCTAGGAGCGCAGATACGCAGTATTTT
CDR3 protein: CSARSADTQYF
clone size: .
D gene: .
J gene: TRBJ2-3
V gene: TRBV20-1

CDR3 DNA: TGTGCCAGCAGTGAAGTAACCAGGGTCGGTGAGCAGTTCTTC
CDR3 protein: CASSEVTRVGEQFF
clone size: .
D gene: .
J gene: TRBJ2-1
V gene: TRBV6-1

CDR3 DNA: TGTGCCAGTAGTCCTCTGGGAGAGACATATGGCTACACCTTC
CDR3 protein: CASSPLGETYGYTF
clone size: .
D gene: .
J gene: TRBJ1-2
V gene: TRBV19

CDR3 DNA: TGTGCCAGCAGTCCAAGCGGGACCTGGTACAATGAGCAGTTCTTC
CDR3 protein: CASSPSGTWYNEQFF
clone size: .
D gene: TRBD2
J gene: TRBJ2-1
V gene: TRBV28

CDR3 DNA: TGTGCCAGCAGCCAATCAGGGGGCGCTGGGGTGAACACTGAAGCTTTCTTT
CDR3 protein: CASSQSGGAGVNTEAFF
clone size: .
D gene: TRBD1
J gene: TRBJ1-1
V gene: TRBV7-2

CDR3 DNA: TGTGCCAGCAGGAGGACTAGCGCGTCGGTTAACAATGAGCAGTTCTTC
CDR3 protein: CASRRTSASVNNEQFF
clone size: .
D gene: TRBD2
J gene: TRBJ2-1
V gene: TRBV2

CDR3 DNA: TGTGCCAGCAGCTTAGACCCAGCGGAGAGTTACGAGCAGTACTTC
CDR3 protein: CASSLDPAESYEQYF
clone size: once
D gene: .
J gene: TRBJ2-7
V gene: TRBV13

CDR3 DNA: TGTGCCAGTAGTCCCTTTACAGGATCCTACGAGCAGTACTTC
CDR3 protein: CASSPFTGSYEQYF
clone size: .
D gene: .
J gene: TRBJ2-7
V gene: TRBV19

CDR3 DNA: TGTGCCAGCTCACCGAGGGGGACGGTCACTGGGGCCAACGTCCTGACTTTC
CDR3 protein: CASSPRGTVTGANVLTF
clone size: .
D gene: .
J gene: TRBJ2-6
V gene: TRBV18

CDR3 DNA: TGTGCCAGCAGCCAAGTTGGGCAACCCTATGGCTACACCTTC
CDR3 protein: CASSQVGQPYGYTF
clone size: .
D gene: .
J gene: TRBJ1-2
V gene: TRBV14

CDR3 DNA: TGTGCCAGCAGTCGGGGGTCGGAAGCTTTCTTT
CDR3 protein: CASSRGSEAFF
clone size: .
D gene: .
J gene: TRBJ1-1
V gene: TRBV7-9

CDR3 DNA: TGTGCCAGCAGCTCCAGTTATTCGGATACGCAGTATTTT
CDR3 protein: CASSSSYSDTQYF
clone size: .
D gene: .
J gene: TRBJ2-3
V gene: TRBV7-6

CDR3 DNA: TGTGCCAGCAGTTACTCCGGGACAGGGCGGTCTGAAGCTTTCTTT
CDR3 protein: CASSYSGTGRSEAFF
clone size: .
D gene: TRBD1
J gene: TRBJ1-1
V gene: TRBV6-5

CDR3 DNA: TGTGCCAGCAGTGGTAGAGACAGGGGGAAGAGGAACACTGAAGCTTTCTTT
CDR3 protein: CASSGRDRGKRNTEAFF
clone size: once
D gene: TRBD1
J gene: TRBJ1-1
V gene: TRBV2

CDR3 DNA: TGTGCCACCAGCAGAGACAGGGTCTATGGCTACACCTTC
CDR3 protein: CATSRDRVYGYTF
clone size: .
D gene: .
J gene: TRBJ1-2
V gene: TRBV15

CDR3 DNA: TGTGCCAGCAGCGTAGGGGCTAGCGCGTACGAGCAGTACTTC
CDR3 protein: CASSVGASAYEQYF
clone size: .
D gene: .
J gene: TRBJ2-7
V gene: TRBV9

CDR3 DNA: TGTGCCAGCAGTCTAACTTCAATCTACGAGCAGTACTTC
CDR3 protein: CASSLTSIYEQYF
clone size: .
D gene: .
J gene: TRBJ2-7
V gene: TRBV6-6

CDR3 DNA: TGTGCCAGCAGCCAACAGGGGGCGTTTGTCGGGGAGCTGTTTTTT
CDR3 protein: CASSQQGAFVGELFF
clone size: .
D gene: TRBD1
J gene: TRBJ2-2
V gene: TRBV7-6

CDR3 DNA: TGTGCCAGCAAGGTCGTGACTAGCGGGGTCCCCACAGATACGCAGTATTTT
CDR3 protein: CASKVVTSGVPTDTQYF
clone size: .
D gene: TRBD2
J gene: TRBJ2-3
V gene: TRBV5-4

CDR3 DNA: TGTGCCAGCAGCGGCGAGGACAGGGGTGGCAATGAGCAGTTCTTC
CDR3 protein: CASSGEDRGGNEQFF
clone size: .
D gene: TRBD1
J gene: TRBJ2-1
V gene: TRBV2

CDR3 DNA: TGTGCCAGCAGCCCCACCTACGACAGTTCCTACGAGCAGTACTTC
CDR3 protein: CASSPTYDSSYEQYF
clone size: .
D gene: .
J gene: TRBJ2-7
V gene: TRBV27

CDR3 DNA: TGTGCCAGCAGGCAGGGTGCAGGAAACACCATATATTTT
CDR3 protein: CASRQGAGNTIYF
clone size: once
D gene: .
J gene: TRBJ1-3
V gene: TRBV2

CDR3 DNA: TGTGCCAGCAGCCCCGAGACAGCCCTCTATGGCTACACCTTC
CDR3 protein: CASSPETALYGYTF
clone size: .
D gene: .
J gene: TRBJ1-2
V gene: TRBV9

CDR3 DNA: TGTGCCAGCAGCTTGGCCCAGGGGCGGACTGAAGCTTTCTTT
CDR3 protein: CASSLAQGRTEAFF
clone size: .
D gene: .
J gene: TRBJ1-1
V gene: TRBV5-6

CDR3 DNA: TGTGCCAGCAACAGGGCGACCGGGGCCAACGTCCTGACTTTC
CDR3 protein: CASNRATGANVLTF
clone size: .
D gene: .
J gene: TRBJ2-6
V gene: TRBV21-1

CDR3 DNA: TGTGCCAGCAGCCACCGACAGGGGGCCTATTATGGCTACACCTTC
CDR3 protein: CASSHRQGAYYGYTF
clone size: .
D gene: TRBD1
J gene: TRBJ1-2
V gene: TRBV9

CDR3 DNA: TGCGCCAGCAGTCTTGTGCAAATCCCTAGCTCCTACAATGAGCAGTTCTTC
CDR3 protein: CASSLVQIPSSYNEQFF
clone size: .
D gene: .
J gene: TRBJ2-1
V gene: TRBV10-1

CDR3 DNA: TGTGCCAGCGGGTTGGGGCCCGTCTATGGCTACACCTTC
CDR3 protein: CASGLGPVYGYTF
clone size: once
D gene: .
J gene: TRBJ1-2
V gene: TRBV28

CDR3 DNA: TGTGCCACCAGCAGGTCGGGCAGGGTCGTAAATCAGCCCCAGCATTTT
CDR3 protein: CATSRSGRVVNQPQHF
clone size: .
D gene: .
J gene: TRBJ1-5
V gene: TRBV15

CDR3 DNA: TGCGCCAGCAGCTCCACAGGGTTTGGGGGCACAGATACGCAGTATTTT
CDR3 protein: CASSSTGFGGTDTQYF
clone size: .
D gene: .
J gene: TRBJ2-3
V gene: TRBV5-1

CDR3 DNA: TGCGCCAGCAGCTTGGGGACAGAGGGTGAAGCGGACTTC
CDR3 protein: CASSLGTEGEADF
clone size: .
D gene: .
J gene: TRBJ2-7
V gene: TRBV5-1

CDR3 DNA: TGTGCCAGCAGCGTAAGCGACAGGCCGAATCAGCCCCAGCATTTT
CDR3 protein: CASSVSDRPNQPQHF
clone size: .
D gene: .
J gene: TRBJ1-5
V gene: TRBV9